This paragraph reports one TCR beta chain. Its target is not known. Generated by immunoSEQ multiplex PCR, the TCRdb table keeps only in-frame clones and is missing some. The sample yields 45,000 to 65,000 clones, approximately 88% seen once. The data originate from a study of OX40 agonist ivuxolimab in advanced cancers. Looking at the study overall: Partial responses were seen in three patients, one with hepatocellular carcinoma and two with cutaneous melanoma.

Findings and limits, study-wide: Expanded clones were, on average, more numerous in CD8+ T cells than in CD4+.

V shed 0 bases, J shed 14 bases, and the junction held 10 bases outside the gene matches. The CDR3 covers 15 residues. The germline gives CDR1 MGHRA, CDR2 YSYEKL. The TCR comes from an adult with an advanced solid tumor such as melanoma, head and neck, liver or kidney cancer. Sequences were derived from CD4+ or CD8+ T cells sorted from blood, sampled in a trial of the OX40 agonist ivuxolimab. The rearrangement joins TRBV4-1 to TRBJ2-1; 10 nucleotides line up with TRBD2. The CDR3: CASSQDLAGGPVEFF. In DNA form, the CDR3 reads TGCGCCAGCAGCCAAGATTTAGCGGGAGGTCCCGTGGAGTTCTTC.